This passage covers 17 T cell receptor beta chains from one sample sequenced in a study of blood T cell repertoires in COVID-19. TCRdb's table, derived via immunoSEQ multiplex PCR, lists solely in-frame clones and lacks some. Seen here are some 68,000 clones, over 75% observed once, and the top ten hold 6.5% to 8%. The material sequenced was peripheral blood. These receptors originate from a man aged 35-49 years with COVID-19, enrolled during active disease.

The chain is built from TRBV21-1 and TRBJ2-4; TRBD1 is the table's D call, not checked against the DNA. TRBV21-1 is given as a pseudogene. The CDR3 loop spans 12 amino acids. For the CDR3, the DNA is TGTGCCCCCCAGATAGCCAAAAACATTCAGTACTTC. Translated: CAPQIAKNIQYF.

The chain uses TRBV3-1 (or the pseudogene TRBV3-2) and TRBJ1-3; TRBD1 might be the D (5 bases). The CDR3 is 16 residues long. Trimming pared 1 base from V and 4 bases from J, leaving 14 bases between. Per germline, CDR1 LGHDT and CDR2 YNNKEL (reference sequence). CDR3 amino acids: CASSQAQGVVGNTIYF. CDR3 nucleotides: TGTGCCAGCAGCCAAGCCCAAGGGGTTGTCGGAAACACCATATATTTT.

The chain combines TRBV5-1 with TRBJ2-7; the D gene is possibly TRBD1 (6 bases). From germline, CDR1 is SGHRS and CDR2 YFSETQ. The CDR3 sequence is 15 residues long. V was trimmed by 2 bases and J by 4 bases, leaving 16 bases between them. The CDR3 sequence is CASSFSLSGVYEQYF. The DNA of the CDR3 is TGCGCCAGCAGCTTTAGCCTTTCAGGGGTGTACGAGCAGTACTTC.

The chain joins TRBV4-1 to TRBJ2-7, with 9 bases fitting TRBD2. The CDR3 covers 15 residues. Germline V lookup: CDR1 MGHRA, CDR2 YSYEKL. After removal of 6 bases from V and 2 bases from J, the junction contained 8 bases not matched to a gene. DNA for the CDR3: TGCGCCAGCAGGCAACTAGCGGGCCCTACCTACGAGCAGTACTTC. It specifies CASRQLAGPTYEQYF.

V gene TRBV6-5 combines with J gene TRBJ2-7; 8 nucleotides align to TRBD1. This CDR3 has 16 residues. V was clipped by 0 bases and J by 3 bases; unmatched bases: 7. Germline CDR1 MNHEY, CDR2 SVGAGI. CDR3 nucleotide sequence: TGTGCCAGCAGTTACTCGAGAGGCGGACAGGGCTACGAGCAGTACTTC. It yields the protein CASSYSRGGQGYEQYF.

The chain is built from TRBV3-1 (or the pseudogene TRBV3-2) and TRBJ1-1; D not certain. Germline lookup yields CDR1 LGHDT and CDR2 YNNKEL (reference sequence). The CDR3 totals 11 residues. Trimming shortened V by 1 base and J by 8 bases, and 5 bases separated the two germline ends. The CDR3, as DNA: TGTGCCAGCAGCCAAGCTCGGGAAGCTTTCTTT. This gives the protein CASSQAREAFF.

V is TRBV5-5 and J is TRBJ2-7, with 8 nucleotides matching TRBD2. Germline V lookup: CDR1 SGHKS, CDR2 YYEKEE (reference sequence). The CDR3 length is 17 residues. Unmatched junction bases numbered 14, after V lost 4 bases and J lost 2 bases. CDR3 residues: CASSREGLKDSTYEQYF. CDR3 nucleotides: TGTGCCAGCAGCCGGGAGGGGTTAAAGGACAGTACCTACGAGCAGTACTTC.

This clone was detected only a few times. This rearrangement joins TRBV19 to TRBJ1-5; possible D gene TRBD1, 5 bases. Trimming removed 5 bases from V and 5 bases from J, with 16 bases in between. The germline gives CDR1 LNHDA, CDR2 SQIVND (reference sequence). This CDR3 is 15 amino acids long. The CDR3 region has the DNA TGTGCCAGTAGTTTTTGGGTCCAGGGCGATCAGCCCCAGCATTTT. Translated, it gives CASSFWVQGDQPQHF.

The chain joins TRBV5-1 to TRBJ1-5, with 9 positions matching TRBD1. CDR3 size: 15 residues. After removal of 0 bases from V and 8 bases from J, the junction contained 6 bases not matched to a gene. The germline CDR1 and CDR2 sequences are SGHRS and YFSETQ. In DNA, the CDR3 is TGCGCCAGCAGCTTGGCGGGGACAGGGTCGGAGCCCCAGCATTTT. It translates to CASSLAGTGSEPQHF.

This chain joins TRBV30 and TRBJ2-5; D remains ambiguous. This CDR3 is built from 13 residues. The V and J ends lost 3 bases and 2 bases respectively, with 10 bases between them. Per germline, CDR1 GTSNPN and CDR2 SVGIG (reference sequence). The DNA for the CDR3 is TGTGCCTGGAGCAGACATGTACAAGAGACCCAGTACTTC. Translated: CAWSRHVQETQYF.

This chain joins TRBV3-1 (or the pseudogene TRBV3-2) and TRBJ1-6; D ambiguous. Trimming took off 4 bases at V and 9 bases at J, with 10 bases between the two ends. Germline lookup yields CDR1 LGHDT and CDR2 YNNKEL (reference sequence). The CDR3 contains 13 residues. DNA for the CDR3: TGTGCCAGCAGCCCGGGGTCTGCTTCACCCCTCCACTTT. The encoded protein is CASSPGSASPLHF.

V usage is TRBV24-1 and J usage is TRBJ2-7, with D perhaps TRBD2 (5 bases). CDR1 and CDR2 from the germline V gene are KGHDR and SFDVKD. CDR3 size: 12 residues. V was cut by 4 bases and J by 6 bases, with 9 bases left in between. Here the CDR3 reads CATSERGSEQYF. DNA of the CDR3: TGTGCCACCAGTGAGAGAGGGAGCGAGCAGTACTTC.

V and J are TRBV2 and TRBJ1-5; D uncertain. This CDR3 region has 14 residues. CDR1 and CDR2 (germline): SNHLY, FYNNEI. V lost 0 bases, J lost 6 bases, and 9 bases lay in between. For the CDR3, the DNA is TGTGCCAGCAGTGAAGCGGTAGTAAGTCAGCCCCAGCATTTT. Protein: CASSEAVVSQPQHF.

The chain links TRBV12-3 or TRBV12-4 to TRBJ2-1, with a weak D call TRBD1 (5 bases). CDR3 length: 13 residues. V lost 1 base, J lost 6 bases, and 7 bases lay in between. The CDR3 here is CASSLGRANEQFF. CDR3 sequence (DNA): TGTGCCAGCAGTTTAGGCAGGGCCAATGAGCAGTTCTTC.

The V and J genes are TRBV10-2 and TRBJ2-4; possibly TRBD1 for D (6 bases). CDR1 is WSHSY, CDR2 SAAADI, per germline. The V and J ends lost 8 bases and 7 bases respectively, with 18 bases between them. The CDR3 runs 14 residues. CDR3 sequence reads: CASGDGQSTNIQYF. The DNA for the CDR3 is TGCGCCAGCGGAGACGGACAGTCAACTAACATTCAGTACTTC.

The rearrangement uses TRBV28 and TRBJ1-5; possibly TRBD1 for D (5 bases). This CDR3 contains 15 residues. Germline V lookup: CDR1 MDHEN, CDR2 SYDVKM. V was cut by 3 bases and J by 0 bases, with 9 bases left in between. In DNA form, the CDR3 reads TGTGCCAGCAGTTTTCTCCAGGGTAGCAATCAGCCCCAGCATTTT. The encoded protein is CASSFLQGSNQPQHF.

V is TRBV21-1 and J is TRBJ2-7; TRBD1 is the table's D call, not checked against the DNA. TRBV21-1 is a known pseudogene. This CDR3 contains 15 residues. The CDR3 nucleotides are TGTGCCAGCAGCAAAGACGAGACAGGGGTTGGTGAGCAGTACTTC. Amino acid sequence: CASSKDETGVGEQYF.